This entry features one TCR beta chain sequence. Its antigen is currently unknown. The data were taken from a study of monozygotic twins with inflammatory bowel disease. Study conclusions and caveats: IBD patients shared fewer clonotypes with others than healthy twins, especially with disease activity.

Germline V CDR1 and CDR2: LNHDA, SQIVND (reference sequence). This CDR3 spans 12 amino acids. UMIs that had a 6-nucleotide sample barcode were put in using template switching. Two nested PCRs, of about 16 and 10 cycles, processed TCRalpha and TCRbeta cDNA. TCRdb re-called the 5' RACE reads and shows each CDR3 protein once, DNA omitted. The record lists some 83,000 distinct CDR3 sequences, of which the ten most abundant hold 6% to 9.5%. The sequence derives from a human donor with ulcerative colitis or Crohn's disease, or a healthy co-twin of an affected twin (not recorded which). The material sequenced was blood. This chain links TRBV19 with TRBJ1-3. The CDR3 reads CGSTASGNTIYF.